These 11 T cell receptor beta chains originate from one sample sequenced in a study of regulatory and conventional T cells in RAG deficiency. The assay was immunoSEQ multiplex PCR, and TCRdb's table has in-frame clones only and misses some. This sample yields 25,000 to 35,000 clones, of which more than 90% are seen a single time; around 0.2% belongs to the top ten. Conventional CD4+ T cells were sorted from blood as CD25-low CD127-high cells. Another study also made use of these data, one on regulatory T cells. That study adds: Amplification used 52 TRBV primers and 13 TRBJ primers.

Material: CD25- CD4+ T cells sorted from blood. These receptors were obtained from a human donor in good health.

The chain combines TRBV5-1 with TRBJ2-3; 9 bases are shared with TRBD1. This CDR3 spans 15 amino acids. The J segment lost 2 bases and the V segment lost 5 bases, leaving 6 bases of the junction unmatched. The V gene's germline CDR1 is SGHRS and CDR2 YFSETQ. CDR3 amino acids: CASSFGTGYTDTQYF. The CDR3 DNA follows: TGCGCCAGCAGTTTCGGGACAGGGTACACAGATACGCAGTATTTT.

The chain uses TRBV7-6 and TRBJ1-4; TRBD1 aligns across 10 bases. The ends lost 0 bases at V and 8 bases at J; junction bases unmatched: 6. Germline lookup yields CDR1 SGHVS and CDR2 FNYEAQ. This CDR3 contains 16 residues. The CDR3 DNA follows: TGTGCCAGCAGCTTAGCGCGGACAGGGGGTCGAGAAAAACTGTTTTTT. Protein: CASSLARTGGREKLFF.

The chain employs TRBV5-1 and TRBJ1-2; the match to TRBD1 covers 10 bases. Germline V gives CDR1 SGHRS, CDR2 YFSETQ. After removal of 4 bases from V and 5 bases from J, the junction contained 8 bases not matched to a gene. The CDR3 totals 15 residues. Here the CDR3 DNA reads TGCGCCAGCAGCCTACGACAGGGGGCAGGGTATGGCTACACCTTC. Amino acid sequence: CASSLRQGAGYGYTF.

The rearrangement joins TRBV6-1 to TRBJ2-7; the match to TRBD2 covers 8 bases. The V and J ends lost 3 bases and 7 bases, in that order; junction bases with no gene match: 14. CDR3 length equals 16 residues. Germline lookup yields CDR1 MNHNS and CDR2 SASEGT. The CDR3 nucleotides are TGTGCCAGCAGTGAGGCGGGGGGACTGCCGACCGGGGAGCAGTACTTC. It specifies CASSEAGGLPTGEQYF.

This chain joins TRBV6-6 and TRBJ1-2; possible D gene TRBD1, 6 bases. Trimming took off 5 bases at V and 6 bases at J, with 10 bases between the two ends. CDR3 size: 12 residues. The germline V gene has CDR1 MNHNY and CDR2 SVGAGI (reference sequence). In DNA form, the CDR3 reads TGTGCCAGCAGTGCTACAGGGAATGGCTACACCTTC. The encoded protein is CASSATGNGYTF.

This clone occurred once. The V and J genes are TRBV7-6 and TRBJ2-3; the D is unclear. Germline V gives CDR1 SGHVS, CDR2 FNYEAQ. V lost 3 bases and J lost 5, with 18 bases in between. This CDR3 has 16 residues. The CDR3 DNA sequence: TGTGCCAGCAGCTTTCAAAGTCGGATTCAGGTAGATACGCAGTATTTT. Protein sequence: CASSFQSRIQVDTQYF.

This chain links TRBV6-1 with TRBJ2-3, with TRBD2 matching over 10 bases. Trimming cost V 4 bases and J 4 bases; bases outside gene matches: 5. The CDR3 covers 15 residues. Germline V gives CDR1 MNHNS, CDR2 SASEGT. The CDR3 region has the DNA TGTGCCAGCAGTGCGGAGCGGGGGGGCCCAGATACGCAGTATTTT. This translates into CASSAERGGPDTQYF.

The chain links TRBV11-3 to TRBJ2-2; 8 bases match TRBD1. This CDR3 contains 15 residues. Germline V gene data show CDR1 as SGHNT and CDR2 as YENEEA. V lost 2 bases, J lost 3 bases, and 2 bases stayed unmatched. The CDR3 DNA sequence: TGTGCCAGCAGCTTAACGGACAGGGACACCGGGGAGCTGTTTTTT. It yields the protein CASSLTDRDTGELFF.

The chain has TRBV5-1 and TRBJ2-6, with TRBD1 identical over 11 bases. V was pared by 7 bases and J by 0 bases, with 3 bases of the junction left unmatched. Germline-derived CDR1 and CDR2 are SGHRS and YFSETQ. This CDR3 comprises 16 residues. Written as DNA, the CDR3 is TGCGCCAGCGGGACAGGGGGACCCTCTGGGGCCAACGTCCTGACTTTC. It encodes CASGTGGPSGANVLTF.

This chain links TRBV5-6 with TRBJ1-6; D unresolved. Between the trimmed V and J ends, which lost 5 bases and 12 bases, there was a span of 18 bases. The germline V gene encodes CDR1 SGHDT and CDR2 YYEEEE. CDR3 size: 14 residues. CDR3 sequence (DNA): TGTGCCAGCAGGGTCCGGTCTAGAGGTTTACCCCTCCACTTT. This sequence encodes CASRVRSRGLPLHF. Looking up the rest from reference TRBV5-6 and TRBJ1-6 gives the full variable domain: DAGVTQSPTHLIKTRGQQVTLRCSPKSGHDTVSWYQQALGQGPQFIFQYYEEEERQRGNFPDRFSGHQFPNYSSELNVNALLLGDSALYLCASRVRSRGLPLHFGNGTRLTVT.

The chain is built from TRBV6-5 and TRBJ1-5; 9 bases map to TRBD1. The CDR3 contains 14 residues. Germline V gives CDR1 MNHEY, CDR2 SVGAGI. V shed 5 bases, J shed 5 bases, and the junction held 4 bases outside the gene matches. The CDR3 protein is CASSGTGIDQPQHF. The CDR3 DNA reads TGTGCCAGCAGTGGGACAGGGATCGATCAGCCCCAGCATTTT.